This T cell receptor (beta chain) emerged from a study of blood T cell repertoires in COVID-19. V shed 0 bases and J shed 0 bases, with 9 bases lying between them. The CDR3 consists of 15 residues. Germline loops: CDR1 SEHNR, CDR2 FQNEAQ (reference sequence). Libraries were prepared by immunoSEQ multiplex PCR; TCRdb keeps only in-frame clonotypes and omits some of them. The profile covers tens of thousands of clones, with around 87% appearing a single time and 8.5% to 10% taken by the ten largest. The material sequenced was peripheral blood. The chain uses TRBV7-9 and TRBJ2-7; a weak D match, TRBD2 (5 bases). The TCR sequence derives from a man aged 30-40 years with active or convalescent COVID-19. CDR3 nucleotide sequence: TGTGCCAGCAGCTTAGCCCGGGGAAGCTCCTACGAGCAGTACTTC. It specifies CASSLARGSSYEQYF. The whole variable domain, filled in from reference TRBV7-9 and TRBJ2-7, reads DTGVSQNPRHKITKRGQNVTFRCDPISEHNRLYWYRQTLGQGPEFLTYFQNEAQLEKSRLLSDRFSAERPKGSFSTLEIQRTEQGDSAMYLCASSLARGSSYEQYFGPGTRLTVT.